The 29 T cell receptor beta chains in this list originate from one sample, sequenced in a study of blood T cell repertoires in COVID-19. TCRdb keeps only in-frame clones here, not all; method: immunoSEQ multiplex PCR. The sample shows more than 200,000 clones, about 89% of them seen only once. The sequencing sample was made of PBMCs or T cells enriched from blood (not recorded which). The receptors originated from a woman aged 25 to 39 who had recovered from COVID-19.

This chain connects TRBV28 to TRBJ1-2; D gene uncertain. CDR3 size: 12 residues. The V gene's germline CDR1 is MDHEN and CDR2 SYDVKM. V shed 7 bases and J shed 2 bases, with 8 bases lying between them. This chain's CDR3 is CASKDFNYGYTF. CDR3 DNA: TGTGCCAGCAAAGACTTCAACTATGGCTACACCTTC.

The V gene is TRBV19, the J gene TRBJ2-7; TRBD2 might be the D (5 bases). The CDR3 consists of 17 residues. V dropped 3 bases and J dropped 1 base, with 19 bases sitting between them. Germline V gene sequence: CDR1 LNHDA, CDR2 SQIVND (reference sequence). This CDR3 is CASSMGASRTRSYEQYF. The CDR3, as DNA: TGTGCCAGTAGTATGGGTGCTAGCAGGACCCGTTCCTACGAGCAGTACTTC.

The rearrangement uses TRBV23-1 and TRBJ2-2; 14 nucleotides match TRBD2. TRBV23-1 falls under the ORF class, with uncertain function. The trim removed 8 bases at V and 4 bases at J, leaving 15 bases unmatched. CDR3 length equals 19 residues. The CDR3 loop is CASGESGLAGAPATGELFF. Written as DNA, the CDR3 is TGCGCCAGCGGCGAATCGGGACTAGCGGGAGCACCGGCCACCGGGGAGCTGTTTTTT.

V is TRBV5-8 and J is TRBJ2-1, with no clear D. Germline V lookup: CDR1 SGHTS, CDR2 YDEGEE. The V end lost 3 bases, the J end lost 7 bases, and 11 bases lay between the germline ends. The CDR3 has 13 residues. DNA of the CDR3: TGTGCCAGCAGCTCTAGAGGCTCTAATGAGCAGTTCTTC. Translated, it gives CASSSRGSNEQFF. The variable domain in full, completed from reference TRBV5-8 and TRBJ2-1, reads EAGVTQSPTHLIKTRGQQATLRCSPISGHTSVYWYQQALGLGLQFLLWYDEGEERNRGNFPPRFSGRQFPNYSSELNVNALELEDSALYLCASSSRGSNEQFFGPGTRLTVL.

The chain recombines TRBV2 with TRBJ1-1; no reliable D call. From germline, CDR1 is SNHLY and CDR2 FYNNEI. This CDR3 comprises 16 residues. The V gene lost 3 bases and the J gene lost 0 bases, with 14 bases spanning the gap. Here the CDR3 reads CASSDRRPLMNTEAFF. Written as DNA, the CDR3 is TGTGCCAGCAGTGATAGGCGGCCTCTTATGAACACTGAAGCTTTCTTT.

This chain connects TRBV5-6 to TRBJ2-3, with TRBD2 matching 12 bases. Per germline, CDR1 SGHDT and CDR2 YYEEEE. There are 16 residues in the CDR3. V was clipped by 3 bases and J by 4 bases; unmatched bases: 6. The CDR3 loop is CASSSRLAGVPDTQYF. CDR3 DNA sequence: TGTGCCAGCAGCTCCAGACTAGCGGGAGTGCCAGATACGCAGTATTTT.

The chain couples TRBV18 to TRBJ2-7, with D maybe TRBD1 (5 bases). Deletions cut 3 bases from V and 6 bases from J, with 15 bases between. Germline CDR1 reads KGHSH; CDR2 reads LQKENI. The CDR3 consists of 14 residues. CDR3 sequence reads: CASSPGLNQGEQYF. In nucleotides, the CDR3 is TGTGCCAGCTCACCGGGCCTTAACCAGGGCGAGCAGTACTTC.

The CDR3 protein is CASSFGRVDEQYF. CDR3 nucleotides: TGTGCCAGCAGTTTTGGCAGGGTCGACGAGCAGTACTTC. The V call is TRBV27, the J call TRBJ2-7; a possible D gene is TRBD1 (5 bases). The CDR3 consists of 13 residues. The V gene lost 3 bases and the J gene lost 5 bases, with 11 bases spanning the gap. Germline CDR1 MNHEY, CDR2 SMNVEV (reference sequence).

The V call is TRBV27, the J call TRBJ1-5, with 8 bases matching TRBD1. The CDR3 sequence is 14 residues long. CDR1 and CDR2 (germline): MNHEY, SMNVEV (reference sequence). V gave up 5 bases and J gave up 7 bases; unmatched junction bases: 7. The CDR3 DNA sequence: TGTGCCAGCAGTCTCACAGGGGGTTGGCAGCCCCAGCATTTT. It yields the protein CASSLTGGWQPQHF.

This chain joins TRBV6-5 and TRBJ2-7; TRBD2 agrees at 8 bases. The CDR3 covers 14 residues. CDR1 MNHEY and CDR2 SVGAGI come from the germline V gene. V shed 7 bases, J shed 3 bases, and the junction held 8 bases outside the gene matches. CDR3 protein: CASTTGLGGYEQYF. CDR3 DNA: TGTGCCAGCACTACGGGACTAGGCGGCTACGAGCAGTACTTC.

The V gene is TRBV7-9, the J gene TRBJ1-5; 12 nucleotides align to TRBD1. The CDR3 runs to 17 residues. The germline CDR1 and CDR2 sequences are SEHNR and FQNEAQ (reference sequence). V lost 4 bases to trimming and J lost 2 bases; unmatched junction nucleotides: 6. The CDR3 DNA sequence: TGTGCCAGCAGCTCCGGGACAGGGGGCTTTGGCAATCAGCCCCAGCATTTT. It specifies CASSSGTGGFGNQPQHF.

This clone was counted once. For the CDR3, the DNA is TGTGCCAGCAGTGACCGGGACAGGGGGCGCGAGGGCTACACCTTC. Residues: CASSDRDRGREGYTF. V and J are TRBV28 and TRBJ1-2; 12 bases are shared with TRBD1. The germline gives CDR1 MDHEN, CDR2 SYDVKM. This CDR3 is 15 amino acids long. Trimming took 5 bases from V and 8 from J; bases not matched to a gene: 9.

This clone was observed a handful of times. This chain joins TRBV5-4 and TRBJ1-2; 8 nucleotides agree with TRBD1. The V segment lost 0 bases and the J segment 7 bases; nucleotides outside the gene matches: 8. The CDR3 is 15 amino acids. The germline V gene encodes CDR1 SGHNT and CDR2 YYREEE (reference sequence). CDR3 sequence: CASSLEDREGAGYTF. The CDR3 DNA sequence: TGTGCCAGCAGCTTGGAGGACAGGGAGGGTGCTGGCTACACCTTC.

This clone is a singleton in its sample. The chain combines TRBV7-3 with TRBJ2-7; 15 nucleotides match TRBD2. This CDR3 contains 17 residues. J gave up 6 bases and V 6 bases, and 12 bases lay outside the gene matches. CDR1 and CDR2 from the germline V gene are SGHTA and FQGTGA. The CDR3 DNA follows: TGTGCCAGCAGGACCGGACTAGCGGGAGGGCTTACGGGCGAGCAGTACTTC. It yields the protein CASRTGLAGGLTGEQYF.

The chain joins TRBV29-1 to TRBJ1-2; no reliable D call. The CDR3 contains 13 residues. Germline V gives CDR1 SQVTM, CDR2 ANQGSEA. Deletions cut 2 bases from V and 0 bases from J, with 7 bases between. The CDR3 sequence is CSVEQDTNYGYTF. CDR3 nucleotide sequence: TGCAGCGTTGAACAGGATACTAACTATGGCTACACCTTC.

The chain combines TRBV27 with TRBJ2-3; 7 nucleotides line up with TRBD2. V gave up 4 bases and J gave up 3 bases; unmatched junction bases: 16. Germline CDR1 MNHEY, CDR2 SMNVEV (reference sequence). The CDR3 spans 18 residues. The CDR3 DNA reads TGTGCCAGCAGTTCCCCGGATTTCCGGGAGGCAACTACAGATACGCAGTATTTT. Translation gives CASSSPDFREATTDTQYF.

V is TRBV6-6 and J is TRBJ1-1; a possible D gene is TRBD1 (5 bases). The CDR3 covers 13 residues. Germline V gene sequence: CDR1 MNHNY, CDR2 SVGAGI (reference sequence). V dropped 4 bases and J dropped 7 bases, with 13 bases sitting between them. The CDR3 region has the DNA TGTGCCAGCAGTTGGGGGGGAACAGGTGAAGCTTTCTTT. It codes for CASSWGGTGEAFF.

The chain uses TRBV15 and TRBJ2-1; TRBD2 aligns across 9 bases. Germline CDR1 is LNHNV and CDR2 is YYDKDF (reference sequence). CDR3 size: 16 residues. V lost 3 bases, J lost 0 bases, and 3 bases stayed unmatched. CDR3 in DNA: TGTGCCACCAGCAGCCGACTAGCGGTCTCCTACAATGAGCAGTTCTTC. Its protein product is CATSSRLAVSYNEQFF.

The chain combines TRBV27 with TRBJ1-1; possibly TRBD1 for D (5 bases). Germline CDR1 reads MNHEY; CDR2 reads SMNVEV (reference sequence). This CDR3 region has 17 residues. The ends were cut back, 2 bases at V and 11 bases at J, with 27 bases in the middle. This CDR3 reads CASSLSRRDFIPTTAFF. The DNA of the CDR3 is TGTGCCAGCAGTTTAAGCCGACGGGACTTTATACCCACTACCGCTTTCTTT.

This chain uses TRBV11-1 with TRBJ2-1; D might be TRBD2 (6 bases). CDR1 and CDR2 from the germline V gene are SGHAT and FQDESV (reference sequence). This CDR3 is built from 12 residues. V lost 4 bases to trimming and J lost 10 bases, with 11 bases between them. For the CDR3, the DNA is TGTGCCAGCAGCTCCCCTAGCGAGGAGCAGTTCTTC. Residues: CASSSPSEEQFF.

This clone occurred a few times. The V and J genes are TRBV5-1 and TRBJ2-3; D is possibly TRBD2 (6 bases). This CDR3 spans 17 amino acids. CDR1 is SGHRS and CDR2 is YFSETQ in the germline V gene. Trimming cost V 1 base and J 5 bases, with 20 bases left between them. The CDR3 spells CASSLSLGGGAQDTQYF. In DNA form, the CDR3 reads TGCGCCAGCAGCTTGTCTTTGGGCGGAGGGGCACAAGATACGCAGTATTTT.

To note about this clone: A junction end diverges from the germline sequence, so it may reflect a read error. V gene TRBV5-4 combines with J gene TRBJ1-2, with unresolved D. CDR3 length equals 12 residues. Germline values: CDR1 SGHNT, CDR2 YYREEE (reference sequence). The CDR3 protein is CASGLESGGYTF. The CDR3 DNA reads as TGTGCCAGCGGCTTGGAGTCGGGTGGCTACACCTTC. The full variable domain, rest sourced from reference TRBV5-4 and TRBJ1-2, is ETGVTQSPTHLIKTRGQQVTLRCSSQSGHNTVSWYQQALGQGPQFIFQYYREEENGRGNFPPRFSGLQFPNYSSELNVNALELDDSALYLCASGLESGGYTFGSGTRLTVV.

The chain uses TRBV5-1 and TRBJ2-1, with D maybe TRBD1 (5 bases). V gave up 4 bases and J gave up 6 bases, with 20 bases separating them. The CDR3 is made up of 16 amino acids. The V gene's germline CDR1 is SGHRS and CDR2 YFSETQ. CDR3 sequence (DNA): TGCGCCAGCAGCCCTCAGGGTCAAGGTCCTCGCAATGAGCAGTTCTTC. This gives the protein CASSPQGQGPRNEQFF.

This clone was observed once. The chain is built from TRBV10-3 and TRBJ2-5, with 7 bases identical to TRBD2. V shed 10 bases, J shed 1 base, and the junction held 6 bases outside the gene matches. The CDR3 is 13 amino acids. Germline values: CDR1 ENHRY, CDR2 SYGVKD. DNA for the CDR3: TGTGCCACCTCTAGCGGTGCCCAAGAGACCCAGTACTTC. Protein: CATSSGAQETQYF.

The rearrangement uses TRBV6-2 or TRBV6-3 and TRBJ2-7, with a weak D call TRBD2 (6 bases). V lost 5 bases to trimming and J lost 2 bases, with 10 bases between them. There are 13 residues in the CDR3. Looked up from germline, CDR1 is MNHEY and CDR2 is SVGEGT. The CDR3 DNA is TGTGCCAGCAGTGGGACTGGAACCTACGAGCAGTACTTC. Translated: CASSGTGTYEQYF.

Remarks on this clone: The junction does not match germline at one end; this may be a read error. This chain uses TRBV12-3 or TRBV12-4 with TRBJ1-1; 7 bases are a match to TRBD1. There are 11 residues in the CDR3. The CDR3 spells CASSPGTAPGF. The DNA of the CDR3 is TGTGCCAGCAGTCCCGGGACAGCCCCGGGCTTT.

The chain recombines TRBV6-1 with TRBJ2-2; D gene uncertain. Germline assignment: CDR1 MNHNS and CDR2 SASEGT. V was cut by 2 bases and J by 4 bases, with 14 bases left in between. The CDR3 covers 16 residues. As DNA, the CDR3 is TGTGCCAGCAGTGAACCCAGAGGCAGACTCACCGGGGAGCTGTTTTTT. Protein: CASSEPRGRLTGELFF.

This chain joins TRBV5-1 and TRBJ1-5; D possibly corresponds to TRBD1 (5 bases). CDR1 and CDR2 (germline): SGHRS, YFSETQ. The CDR3 runs 14 residues. V gave up 4 bases and J gave up 6 bases, with 14 bases separating them. CDR3 sequence reads: CASSLGQGGQPQHF. CDR3 DNA sequence: TGCGCCAGCAGCCTGGGGCAGGGAGGTCAGCCCCAGCATTTT. The full variable domain, in which reference TRBV5-1 and TRBJ1-5 provide the parts outside the CDR3, is KAGVTQTPRYLIKTRGQQVTLSCSPISGHRSVSWYQQTPGQGLQFLFEYFSETQRNKGNFPGRFSGRQFSNSRSEMNVSTLELGDSALYLCASSLGQGGQPQHFGDGTRLSIL.

The genes are TRBV30 and TRBJ2-6; D is possibly TRBD1 (5 bases). V dropped 8 bases and J dropped 0 bases, with 11 bases sitting between them. Germline loops: CDR1 GTSNPN, CDR2 SVGIG (reference sequence). The CDR3 spans 14 residues. CDR3 protein: CATARGSGANVLTF. CDR3 DNA: TGTGCCACGGCAAGGGGCTCTGGGGCCAACGTCCTGACTTTC.